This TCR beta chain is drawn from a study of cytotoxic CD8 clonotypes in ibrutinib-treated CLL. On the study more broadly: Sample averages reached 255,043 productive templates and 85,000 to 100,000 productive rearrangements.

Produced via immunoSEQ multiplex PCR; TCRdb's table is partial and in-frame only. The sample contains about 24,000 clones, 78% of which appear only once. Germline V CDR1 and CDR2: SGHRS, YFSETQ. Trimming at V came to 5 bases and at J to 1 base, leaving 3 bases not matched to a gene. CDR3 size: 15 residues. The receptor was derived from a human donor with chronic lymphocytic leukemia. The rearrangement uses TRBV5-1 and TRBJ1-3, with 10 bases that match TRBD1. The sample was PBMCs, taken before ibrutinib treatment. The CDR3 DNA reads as TGCGCCAGCAGTTGGACAGGGGGATCTGGAAACACCATATATTTT. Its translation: CASSWTGGSGNTIYF.